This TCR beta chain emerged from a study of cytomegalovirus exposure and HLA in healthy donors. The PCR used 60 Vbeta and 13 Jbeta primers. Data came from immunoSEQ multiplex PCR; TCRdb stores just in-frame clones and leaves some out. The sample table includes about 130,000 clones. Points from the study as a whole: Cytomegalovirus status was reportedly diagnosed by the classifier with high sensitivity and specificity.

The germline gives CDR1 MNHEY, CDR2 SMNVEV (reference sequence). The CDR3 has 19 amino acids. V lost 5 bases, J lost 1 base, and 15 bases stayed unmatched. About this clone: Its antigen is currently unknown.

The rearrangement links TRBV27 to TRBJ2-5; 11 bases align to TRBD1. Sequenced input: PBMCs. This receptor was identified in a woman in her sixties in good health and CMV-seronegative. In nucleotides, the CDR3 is TGTGCCAGCAGTCGTAGGGACAGGGGGACCCTAATGGTCCAAGAGACCCAGTACTTC. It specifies CASSRRDRGTLMVQETQYF.